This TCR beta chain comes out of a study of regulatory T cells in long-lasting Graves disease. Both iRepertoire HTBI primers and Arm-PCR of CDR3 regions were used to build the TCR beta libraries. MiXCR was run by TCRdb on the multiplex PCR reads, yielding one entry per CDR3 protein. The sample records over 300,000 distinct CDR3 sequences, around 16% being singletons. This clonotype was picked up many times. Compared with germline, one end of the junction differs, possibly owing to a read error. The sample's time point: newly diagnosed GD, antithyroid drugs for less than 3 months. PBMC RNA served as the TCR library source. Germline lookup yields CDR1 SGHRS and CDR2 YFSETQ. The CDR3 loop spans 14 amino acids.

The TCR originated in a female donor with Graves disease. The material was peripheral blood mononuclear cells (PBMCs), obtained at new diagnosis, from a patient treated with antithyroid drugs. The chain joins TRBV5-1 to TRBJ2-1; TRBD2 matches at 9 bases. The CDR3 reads CASSSGLAGNEQFF. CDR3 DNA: TGTGCCAGCAGCTCCGGGCTAGCGGGGAATGAGCAGTTCTTC.